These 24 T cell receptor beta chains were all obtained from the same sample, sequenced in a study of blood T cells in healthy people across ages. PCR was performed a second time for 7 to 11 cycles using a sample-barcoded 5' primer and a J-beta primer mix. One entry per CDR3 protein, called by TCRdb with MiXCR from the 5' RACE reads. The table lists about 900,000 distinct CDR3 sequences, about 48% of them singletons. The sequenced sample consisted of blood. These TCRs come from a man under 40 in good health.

As DNA, the CDR3 is TGCAGTGCTACCTCCTCTAGCGGGGCTAGAGAGACCCAGTACTTC. Protein: CSATSSSGARETQYF. The chain links TRBV20-1 to TRBJ2-4, with 9 bases aligning to TRBD2. TRBJ2-5 explains the end of the DNA better; the J call may be wrong. The CDR3 contains 15 residues. CDR1 DFQATT and CDR2 SNEGSKA come from the germline V gene (reference sequence).

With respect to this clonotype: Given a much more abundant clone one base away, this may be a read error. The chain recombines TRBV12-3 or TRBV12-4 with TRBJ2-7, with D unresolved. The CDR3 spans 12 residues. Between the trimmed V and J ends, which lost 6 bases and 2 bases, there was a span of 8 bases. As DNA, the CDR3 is TGTGCCAGCAGGTATTCTACCTACGAGCAGTACTTC. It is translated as CASRYSTYEQYF.

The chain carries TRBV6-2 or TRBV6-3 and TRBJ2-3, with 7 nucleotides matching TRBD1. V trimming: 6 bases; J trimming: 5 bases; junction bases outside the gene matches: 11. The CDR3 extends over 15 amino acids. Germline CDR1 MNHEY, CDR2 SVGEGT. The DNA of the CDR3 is TGTGCCAGCAGAAGGAGGACAGGATCGGGAGATACGCAGTATTTT. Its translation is CASRRRTGSGDTQYF.

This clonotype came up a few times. The CDR3 region has the DNA TGTGCCAGCAGCGGGGAGGGGGGTGAGACTTACACAGATACGCAGTATTTT. Protein product: CASSGEGGETYTDTQYF. The chain employs TRBV9 and TRBJ2-3; D is perhaps TRBD2 (7 bases). V was cut by 3 bases and J by 2 bases, with 19 bases left in between. Germline V gene lookup returns CDR1 SGDLS and CDR2 YYNGEE. The CDR3 is 17 amino acids.

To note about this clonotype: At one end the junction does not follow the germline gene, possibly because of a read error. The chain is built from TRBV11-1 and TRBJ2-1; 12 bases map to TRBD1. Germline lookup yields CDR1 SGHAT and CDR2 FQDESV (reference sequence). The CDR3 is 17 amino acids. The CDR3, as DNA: TGTGCCAGCAGCTTATTGGGGACAGGGGGCTCCTGCAATGAGCAGTTCTTC. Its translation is CASSLLGTGGSCNEQFF.

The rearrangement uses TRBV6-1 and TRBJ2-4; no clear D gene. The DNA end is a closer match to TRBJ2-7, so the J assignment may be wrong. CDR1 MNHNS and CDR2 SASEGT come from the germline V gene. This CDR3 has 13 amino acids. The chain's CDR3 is CASRESGPYEQYF. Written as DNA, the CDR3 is TGTGCCAGCAGGGAATCGGGCCCCTACGAGCAGTACTTC.

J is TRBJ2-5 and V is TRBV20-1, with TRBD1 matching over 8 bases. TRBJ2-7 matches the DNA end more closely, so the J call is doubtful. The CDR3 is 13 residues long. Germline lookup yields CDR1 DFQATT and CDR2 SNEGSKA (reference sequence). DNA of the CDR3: TGCAGTGCTAGCCGTCGGACAGGGAGCGAGCAGTACTTC. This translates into CSASRRTGSEQYF.

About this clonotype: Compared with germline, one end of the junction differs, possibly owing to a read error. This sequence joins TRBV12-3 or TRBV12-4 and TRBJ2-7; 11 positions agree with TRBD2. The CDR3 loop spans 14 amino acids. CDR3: CASSASGGRYEQHF. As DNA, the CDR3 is TGTGCCAGCAGTGCTAGCGGGGGGAGGTACGAGCAGCACTTC.

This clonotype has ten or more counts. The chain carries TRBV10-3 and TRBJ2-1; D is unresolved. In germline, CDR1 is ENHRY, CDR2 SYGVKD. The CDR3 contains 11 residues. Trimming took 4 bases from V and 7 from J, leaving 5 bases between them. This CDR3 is CAISASNEQFF. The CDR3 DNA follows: TGTGCCATCAGTGCCTCTAATGAGCAGTTCTTC.

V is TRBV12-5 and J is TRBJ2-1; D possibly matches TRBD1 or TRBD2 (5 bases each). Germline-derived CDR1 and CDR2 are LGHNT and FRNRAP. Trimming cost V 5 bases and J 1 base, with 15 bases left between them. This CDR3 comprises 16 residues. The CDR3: CASGTGGPGSYNEQFF. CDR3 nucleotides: TGTGCTAGTGGTACAGGAGGACCAGGGTCCTACAATGAGCAGTTCTTC.

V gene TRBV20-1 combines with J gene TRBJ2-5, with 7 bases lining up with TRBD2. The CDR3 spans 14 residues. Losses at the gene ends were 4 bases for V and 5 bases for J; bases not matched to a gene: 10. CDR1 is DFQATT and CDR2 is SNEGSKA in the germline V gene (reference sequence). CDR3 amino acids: CSATPGLGGETQYF. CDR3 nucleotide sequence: TGCAGTGCTACTCCAGGACTAGGTGGGGAGACCCAGTACTTC.

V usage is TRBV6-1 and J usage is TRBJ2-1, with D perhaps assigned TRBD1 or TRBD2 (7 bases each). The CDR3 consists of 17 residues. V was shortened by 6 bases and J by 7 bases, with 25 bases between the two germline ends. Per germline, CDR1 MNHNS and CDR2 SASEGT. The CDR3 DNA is TGTGCCAGCAGCGGGATCCCCTGGGAGGGGGCGCCGAATGAGCAGTTCTTC. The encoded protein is CASSGIPWEGAPNEQFF.

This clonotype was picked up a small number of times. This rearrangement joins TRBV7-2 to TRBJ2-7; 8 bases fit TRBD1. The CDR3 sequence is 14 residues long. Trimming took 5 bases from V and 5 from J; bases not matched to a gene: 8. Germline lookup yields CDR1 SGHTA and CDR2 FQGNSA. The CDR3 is CASSASGGSDEQYF. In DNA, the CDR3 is TGTGCCAGCAGCGCCTCAGGGGGCAGCGACGAGCAGTACTTC.

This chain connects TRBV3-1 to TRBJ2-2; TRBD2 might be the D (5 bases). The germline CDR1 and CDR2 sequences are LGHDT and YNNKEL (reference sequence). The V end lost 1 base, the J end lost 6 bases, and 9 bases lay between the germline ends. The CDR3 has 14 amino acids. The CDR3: CASSQGPGAGELFF. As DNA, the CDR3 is TGTGCCAGCAGCCAAGGCCCCGGGGCCGGGGAGCTGTTTTTT.

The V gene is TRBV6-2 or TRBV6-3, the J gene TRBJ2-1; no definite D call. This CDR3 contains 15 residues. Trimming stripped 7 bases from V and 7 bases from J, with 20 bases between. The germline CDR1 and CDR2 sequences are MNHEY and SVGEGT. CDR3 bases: TGTGCCAGCACCTCGGCGAGTGATTCCCGGAATGAGCAGTTCTTC. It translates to CASTSASDSRNEQFF.

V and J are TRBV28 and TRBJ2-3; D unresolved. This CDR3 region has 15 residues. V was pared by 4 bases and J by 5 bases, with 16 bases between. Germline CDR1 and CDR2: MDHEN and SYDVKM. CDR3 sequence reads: CASSSSGPRQDTQYF. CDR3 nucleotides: TGTGCCAGCAGTTCCAGTGGACCCCGTCAAGATACGCAGTATTTT.

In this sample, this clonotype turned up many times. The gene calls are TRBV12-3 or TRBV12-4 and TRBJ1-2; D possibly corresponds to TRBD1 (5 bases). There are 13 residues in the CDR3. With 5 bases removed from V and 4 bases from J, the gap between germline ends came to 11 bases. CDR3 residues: CASSVRDGYGYTF. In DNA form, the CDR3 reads TGTGCCAGCAGTGTCCGGGACGGCTATGGCTACACCTTC.

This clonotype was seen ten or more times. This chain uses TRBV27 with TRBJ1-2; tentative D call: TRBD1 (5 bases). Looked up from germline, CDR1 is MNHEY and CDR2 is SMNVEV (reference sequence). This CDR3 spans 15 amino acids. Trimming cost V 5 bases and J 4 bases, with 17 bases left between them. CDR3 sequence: CASSPPGRSIYGYTF. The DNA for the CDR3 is TGTGCCAGCAGTCCCCCAGGGAGAAGTATCTATGGCTACACCTTC.

CDR3 loop: CASRSSSYNSPLHF. DNA for the CDR3: TGTGCCAGCAGGTCTAGCTCCTATAATTCACCCCTCCACTTT. J is TRBJ1-6 and V is TRBV27; D uncertain. CDR1 and CDR2 from the germline V gene are MNHEY and SMNVEV (reference sequence). Trimming cost V 6 bases and J 0 bases, with 6 bases left between them. CDR3 size: 14 residues.

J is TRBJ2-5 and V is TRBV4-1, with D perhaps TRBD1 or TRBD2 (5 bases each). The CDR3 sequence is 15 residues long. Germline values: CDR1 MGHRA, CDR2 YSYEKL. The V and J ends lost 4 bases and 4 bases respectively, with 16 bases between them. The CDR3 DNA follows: TGCGCCAGCAGCCCCGAGGGGCAGGGTAGAGAGACCCAGTACTTC. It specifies CASSPEGQGRETQYF.

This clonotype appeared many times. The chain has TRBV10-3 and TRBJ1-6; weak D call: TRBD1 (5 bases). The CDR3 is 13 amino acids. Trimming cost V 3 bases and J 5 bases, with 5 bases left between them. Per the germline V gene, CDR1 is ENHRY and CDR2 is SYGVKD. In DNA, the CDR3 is TGTGCCATCAGTGAAGGGGATAATTCACCCCTCCACTTT. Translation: CAISEGDNSPLHF.

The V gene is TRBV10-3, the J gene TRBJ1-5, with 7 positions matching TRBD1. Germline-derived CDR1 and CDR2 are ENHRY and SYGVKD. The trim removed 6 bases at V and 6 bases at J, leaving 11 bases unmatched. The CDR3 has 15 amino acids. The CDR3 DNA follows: TGTGCCATCAGGGACAGTCAGGGGGTAGGTCAGCCCCAGCATTTT. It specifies CAIRDSQGVGQPQHF.

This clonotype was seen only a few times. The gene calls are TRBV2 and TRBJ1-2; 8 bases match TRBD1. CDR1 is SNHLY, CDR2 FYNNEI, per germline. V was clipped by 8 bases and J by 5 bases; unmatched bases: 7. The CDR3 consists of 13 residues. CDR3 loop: CASRGTGVYGYTF. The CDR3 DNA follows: TGTGCCAGCCGCGGGACAGGAGTTTATGGCTACACCTTC. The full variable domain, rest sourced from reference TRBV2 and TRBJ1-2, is EPEVTQTPSHQVTQMGQEVILRCVPISNHLYFYWYRQILGQKVEFLVSFYNNEISEKSEIFDDQFSVERPDGSNFTLKIRSTKLEDSAMYFCASRGTGVYGYTFGSGTRLTVV.

The CDR3 region is CASSQDRGINEQFF. The CDR3 nucleotides read TGTGCCAGCAGCCAAGATCGCGGGATCAATGAGCAGTTCTTC. The chain has TRBV3-1 and TRBJ2-1; the D gene is possibly TRBD2 (6 bases). The CDR3 spans 14 residues. Germline-derived CDR1 and CDR2 are LGHDT and YNNKEL (reference sequence). Trimming took off 0 bases at V and 6 bases at J, with 9 bases between the two ends.